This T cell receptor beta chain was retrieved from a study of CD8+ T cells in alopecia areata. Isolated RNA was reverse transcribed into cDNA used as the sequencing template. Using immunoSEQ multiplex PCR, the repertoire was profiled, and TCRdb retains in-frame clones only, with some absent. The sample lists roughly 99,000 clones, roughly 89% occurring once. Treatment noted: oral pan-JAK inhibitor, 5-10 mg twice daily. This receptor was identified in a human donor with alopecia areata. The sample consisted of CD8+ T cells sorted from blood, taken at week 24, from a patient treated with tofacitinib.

The CDR3 sequence is CASSEGRSQPQHF. The CDR3 DNA reads as TGTGCCAGCAGTGAAGGCAGGAGTCAGCCCCAGCATTTT. V and J are TRBV2 and TRBJ1-5; D ambiguous. The germline V and J ends were trimmed by 1 base and 6 bases, with 7 bases remaining between them. Germline assignment: CDR1 SNHLY and CDR2 FYNNEI. This CDR3 contains 13 residues.